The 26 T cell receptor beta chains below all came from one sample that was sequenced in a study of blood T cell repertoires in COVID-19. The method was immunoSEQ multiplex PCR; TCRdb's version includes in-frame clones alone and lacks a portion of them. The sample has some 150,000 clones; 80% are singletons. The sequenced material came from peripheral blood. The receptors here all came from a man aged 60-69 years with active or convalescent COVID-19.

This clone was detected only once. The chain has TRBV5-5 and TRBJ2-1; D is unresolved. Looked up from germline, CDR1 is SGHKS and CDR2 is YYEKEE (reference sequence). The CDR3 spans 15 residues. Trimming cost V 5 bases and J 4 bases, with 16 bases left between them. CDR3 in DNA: TGTGCCAGCAGTTACCTCTCACTTCGATACAATGAGCAGTTCTTC. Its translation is CASSYLSLRYNEQFF.

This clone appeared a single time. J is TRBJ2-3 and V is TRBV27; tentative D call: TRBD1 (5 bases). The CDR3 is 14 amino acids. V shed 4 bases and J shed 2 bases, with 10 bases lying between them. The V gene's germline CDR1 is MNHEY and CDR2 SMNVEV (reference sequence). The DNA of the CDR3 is TGTGCCAGCAGTTGGGGCAGGGCCACAGATACGCAGTATTTT. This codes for CASSWGRATDTQYF.

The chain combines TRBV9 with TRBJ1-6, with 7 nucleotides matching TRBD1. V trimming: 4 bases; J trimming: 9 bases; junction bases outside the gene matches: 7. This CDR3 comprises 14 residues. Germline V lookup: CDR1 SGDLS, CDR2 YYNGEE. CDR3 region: CASSLRQGGSPLHF. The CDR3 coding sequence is TGTGCCAGCAGCCTCCGACAGGGAGGTTCACCCCTCCACTTT.

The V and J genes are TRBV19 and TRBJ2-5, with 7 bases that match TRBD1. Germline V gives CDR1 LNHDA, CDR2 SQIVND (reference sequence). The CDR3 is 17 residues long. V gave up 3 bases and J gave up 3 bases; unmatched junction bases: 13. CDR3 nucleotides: TGTGCCAGTAGTATCCAGCAACAGGGGTCCGGAAAAGAGACCCAGTACTTC. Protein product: CASSIQQQGSGKETQYF.

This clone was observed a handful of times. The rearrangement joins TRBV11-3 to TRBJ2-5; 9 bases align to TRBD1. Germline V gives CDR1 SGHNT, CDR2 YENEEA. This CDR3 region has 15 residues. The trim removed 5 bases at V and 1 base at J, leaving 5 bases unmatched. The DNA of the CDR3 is TGTGCCAGCAGCGTCGGACAGGGGATCCAAGAGACCCAGTACTTC. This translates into CASSVGQGIQETQYF. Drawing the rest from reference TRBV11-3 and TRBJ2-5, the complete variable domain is EAGVVQSPRYKIIEKKQPVAFWCNPISGHNTLYWYLQNLGQGPELLIRYENEEAVDDSQLPKDRFSAERLKGVDSTLKIQPAELGDSAVYLCASSVGQGIQETQYFGPGTRLLVL.

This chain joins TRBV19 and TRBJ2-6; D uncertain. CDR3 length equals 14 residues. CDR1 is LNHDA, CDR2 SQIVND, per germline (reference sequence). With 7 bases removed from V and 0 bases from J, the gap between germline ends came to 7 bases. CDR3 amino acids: CASTRVSGANVLTF. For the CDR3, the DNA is TGTGCCAGTACCCGAGTCTCTGGGGCCAACGTCCTGACTTTC.

CDR3 residues: CASLRQGGDGYTF. The CDR3 bases are TGTGCCAGCTTGCGACAGGGTGGTGATGGCTACACCTTC. This rearrangement joins TRBV2 to TRBJ1-2; 7 bases fit TRBD1. V dropped 8 bases and J dropped 6; count of bases not matched to a gene: 9. The CDR3 has 13 residues. Germline V lookup: CDR1 SNHLY, CDR2 FYNNEI.

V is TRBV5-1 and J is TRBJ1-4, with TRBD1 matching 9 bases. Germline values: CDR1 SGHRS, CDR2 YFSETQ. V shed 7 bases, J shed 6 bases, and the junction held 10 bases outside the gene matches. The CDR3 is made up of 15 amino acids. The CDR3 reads CASSRTGAGDEKLFF. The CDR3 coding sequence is TGCGCCAGCTCAAGGACAGGGGCAGGGGATGAAAAACTGTTTTTT.

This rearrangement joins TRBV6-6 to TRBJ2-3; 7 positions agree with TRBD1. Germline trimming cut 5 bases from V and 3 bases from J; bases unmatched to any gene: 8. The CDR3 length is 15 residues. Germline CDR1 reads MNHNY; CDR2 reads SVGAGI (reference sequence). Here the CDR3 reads CASSSSGQTTDTQYF. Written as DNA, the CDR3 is TGTGCCAGCAGTAGCTCGGGACAGACGACAGATACGCAGTATTTT.

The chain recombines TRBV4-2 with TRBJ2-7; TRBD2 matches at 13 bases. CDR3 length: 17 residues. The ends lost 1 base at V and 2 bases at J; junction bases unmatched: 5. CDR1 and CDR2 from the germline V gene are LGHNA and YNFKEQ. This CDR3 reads CASSQGQTSGRAYEQYF. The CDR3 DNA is TGTGCCAGCAGCCAAGGGCAAACTAGCGGGAGGGCCTACGAGCAGTACTTC.

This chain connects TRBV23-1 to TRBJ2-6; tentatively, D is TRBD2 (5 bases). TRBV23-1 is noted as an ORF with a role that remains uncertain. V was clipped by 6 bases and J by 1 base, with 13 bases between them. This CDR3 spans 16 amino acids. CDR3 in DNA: TGCGCCAGCAGCCCCCGGACTGGTTCTGGGGCCAACGTCCTGACTTTC. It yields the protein CASSPRTGSGANVLTF.

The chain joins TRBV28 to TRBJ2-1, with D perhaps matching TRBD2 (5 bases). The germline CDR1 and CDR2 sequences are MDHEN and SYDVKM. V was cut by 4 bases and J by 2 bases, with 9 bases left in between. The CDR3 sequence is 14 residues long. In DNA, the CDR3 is TGTGCCAGCAGTTCCCGGGGTGCCTACAATGAGCAGTTCTTC. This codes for CASSSRGAYNEQFF.

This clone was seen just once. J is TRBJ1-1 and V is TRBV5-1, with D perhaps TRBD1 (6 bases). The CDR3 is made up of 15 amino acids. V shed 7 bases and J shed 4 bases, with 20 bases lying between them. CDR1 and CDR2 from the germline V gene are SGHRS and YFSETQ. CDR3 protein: CASLGGPGGGTEAFF. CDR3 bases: TGCGCCAGCCTCGGGGGCCCCGGGGGGGGCACTGAAGCTTTCTTT. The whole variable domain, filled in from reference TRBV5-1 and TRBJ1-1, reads KAGVTQTPRYLIKTRGQQVTLSCSPISGHRSVSWYQQTPGQGLQFLFEYFSETQRNKGNFPGRFSGRQFSNSRSEMNVSTLELGDSALYLCASLGGPGGGTEAFFGQGTRLTVV.

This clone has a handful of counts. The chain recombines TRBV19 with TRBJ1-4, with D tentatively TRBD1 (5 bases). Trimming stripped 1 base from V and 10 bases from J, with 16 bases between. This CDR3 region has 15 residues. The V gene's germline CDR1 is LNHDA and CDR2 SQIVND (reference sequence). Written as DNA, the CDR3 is TGTGCCAGTAGTATAGTCTGGGCCAGGGTCGGAAAACTGTTTTTT. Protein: CASSIVWARVGKLFF.

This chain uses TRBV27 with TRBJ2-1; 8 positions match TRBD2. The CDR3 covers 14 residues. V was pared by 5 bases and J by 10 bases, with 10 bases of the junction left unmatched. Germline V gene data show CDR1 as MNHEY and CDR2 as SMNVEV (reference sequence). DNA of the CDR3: TGTGCCAGCAGTCCCCCACTAGCGGTAAAGGAGCAGTTCTTC. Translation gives CASSPPLAVKEQFF.

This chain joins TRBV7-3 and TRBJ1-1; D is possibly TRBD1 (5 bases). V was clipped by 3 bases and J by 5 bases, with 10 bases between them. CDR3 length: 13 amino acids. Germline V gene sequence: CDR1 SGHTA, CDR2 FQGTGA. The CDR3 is CASSFGGVTEAFF. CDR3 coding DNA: TGTGCCAGCAGCTTCGGGGGGGTTACTGAAGCTTTCTTT. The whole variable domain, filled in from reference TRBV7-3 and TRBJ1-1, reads GAGVSQTPSNKVTEKGKYVELRCDPISGHTALYWYRQSLGQGPEFLIYFQGTGAADDSGLPNDRFFAVRPEGSVSTLKIQRTERGDSAVYLCASSFGGVTEAFFGQGTRLTVV.

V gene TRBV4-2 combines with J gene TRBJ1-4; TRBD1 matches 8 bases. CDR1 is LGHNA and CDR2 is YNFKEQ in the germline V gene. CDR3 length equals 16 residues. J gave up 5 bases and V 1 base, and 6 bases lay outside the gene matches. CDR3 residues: CASSQGRDRLNEKLFF. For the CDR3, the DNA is TGTGCCAGCAGCCAAGGCCGGGACAGGTTAAATGAAAAACTGTTTTTT.

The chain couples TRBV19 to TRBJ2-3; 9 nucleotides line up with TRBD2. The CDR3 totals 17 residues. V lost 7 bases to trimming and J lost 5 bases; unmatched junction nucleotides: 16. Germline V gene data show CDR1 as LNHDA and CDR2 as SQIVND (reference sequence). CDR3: CASIPESAGGFVDTQYF. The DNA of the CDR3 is TGTGCCAGTATCCCAGAGTCCGCGGGAGGGTTCGTAGATACGCAGTATTTT.

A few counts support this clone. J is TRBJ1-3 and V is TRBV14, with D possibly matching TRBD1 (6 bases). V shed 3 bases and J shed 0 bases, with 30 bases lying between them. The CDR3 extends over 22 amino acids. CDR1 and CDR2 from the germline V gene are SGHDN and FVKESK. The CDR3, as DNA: TGTGCCAGCAGCCACTCCCCATTGTTTTTTCCCGGGACACTCAGCTCTGGAAACACCATATATTTT. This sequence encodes CASSHSPLFFPGTLSSGNTIYF.

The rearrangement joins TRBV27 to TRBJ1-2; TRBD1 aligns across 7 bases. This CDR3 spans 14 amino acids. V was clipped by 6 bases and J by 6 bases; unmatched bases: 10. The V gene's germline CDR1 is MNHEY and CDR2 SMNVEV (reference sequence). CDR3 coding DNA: TGTGCCAGCAGCCAAACCGGGACAGTTGATGGCTACACCTTC. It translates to CASSQTGTVDGYTF.

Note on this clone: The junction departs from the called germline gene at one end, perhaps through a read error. DNA of the CDR3: TGTGCCAGCAGCGAGAGGGGGCAGGGGCTGTACGCGCAGTACTTC. Residues: CASSERGQGLYAQYF. The chain has TRBV9 and TRBJ2-7; TRBD1 matches 7 bases. The CDR3 contains 15 residues. The germline gives CDR1 SGDLS, CDR2 YYNGEE.

As DNA, the CDR3 is TGTGCCAGCGGACGGGGACAGGGGATGTCGGGAAACACCATATATTTT. Amino acid sequence: CASGRGQGMSGNTIYF. This sequence joins TRBV14 and TRBJ1-3, with 10 positions matching TRBD1. The V gene end was trimmed by 8 bases and the J gene end by 4 bases; junction bases not matched to a gene: 11. Germline V gene data show CDR1 as SGHDN and CDR2 as FVKESK. The CDR3 runs to 16 residues.

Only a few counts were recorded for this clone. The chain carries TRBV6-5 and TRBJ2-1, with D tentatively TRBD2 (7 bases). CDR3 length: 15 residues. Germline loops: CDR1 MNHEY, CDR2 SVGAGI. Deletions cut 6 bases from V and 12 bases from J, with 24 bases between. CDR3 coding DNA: TGTGCCAGCAGGTCTAGCCCCGTGGGGGGGCGGGGGCAGTTCTTC. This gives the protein CASRSSPVGGRGQFF.

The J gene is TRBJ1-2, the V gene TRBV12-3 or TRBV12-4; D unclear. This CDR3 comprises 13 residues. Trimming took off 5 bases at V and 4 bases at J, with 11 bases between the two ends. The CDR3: CASSPSVAYGYTF. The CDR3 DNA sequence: TGTGCCAGCAGTCCCAGCGTGGCCTATGGCTACACCTTC.

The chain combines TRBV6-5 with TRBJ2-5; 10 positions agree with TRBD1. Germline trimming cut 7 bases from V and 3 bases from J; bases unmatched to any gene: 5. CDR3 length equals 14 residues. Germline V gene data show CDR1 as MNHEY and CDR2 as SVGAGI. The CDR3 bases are TGTGCCAGCATTAGACAGGGGGCAGAAGAGACCCAGTACTTC. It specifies CASIRQGAEETQYF.

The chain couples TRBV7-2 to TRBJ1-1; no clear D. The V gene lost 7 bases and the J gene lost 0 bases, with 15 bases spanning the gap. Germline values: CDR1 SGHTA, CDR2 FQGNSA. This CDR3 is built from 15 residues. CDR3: CASNKPGLMNTEAFF. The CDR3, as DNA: TGTGCCAGCAACAAACCAGGTCTCATGAACACTGAAGCTTTCTTT.